This TCR beta chain was identified in a study of blood T cell repertoires in COVID-19. At the level of the study: Some COVID-19 samples were acute and others convalescent; all came from the United States, Italy and Spain. Nucleic acid was either cDNA or gDNA, and it came from T cells, B-cell-depleted T cells, or PBMCs.

Per the authors' pipeline: Using reference gene primer amplification, nucleated cell counts were estimated. The table came from immunoSEQ multiplex PCR; TCRdb's copy has only in-frame clones and leaves some out. V, J and clone size are those of that table, while D and trimming were read from the DNA. There are some 300,000 clones in the sample; about 90% occur only once, and under 3% lies in the top ten. Residents of 24 US areas, aged about 18 to 95 years, made up the participants. Sequenced sample: PBMCs or T cells enriched from blood (not recorded which). This receptor was obtained from a woman aged 45 to 65 who had been exposed to COVID-19.

CDR3: CASSETGGATEAFF. CDR3 coding DNA: TGTGCCAGCAGTGAGACAGGGGGGGCCACTGAAGCTTTCTTT. The V gene is TRBV2, the J gene TRBJ1-1; 9 bases agree with TRBD1. CDR3 length equals 14 residues. V dropped 3 bases and J dropped 4; count of bases not matched to a gene: 3. Germline V gene data show CDR1 as SNHLY and CDR2 as FYNNEI.